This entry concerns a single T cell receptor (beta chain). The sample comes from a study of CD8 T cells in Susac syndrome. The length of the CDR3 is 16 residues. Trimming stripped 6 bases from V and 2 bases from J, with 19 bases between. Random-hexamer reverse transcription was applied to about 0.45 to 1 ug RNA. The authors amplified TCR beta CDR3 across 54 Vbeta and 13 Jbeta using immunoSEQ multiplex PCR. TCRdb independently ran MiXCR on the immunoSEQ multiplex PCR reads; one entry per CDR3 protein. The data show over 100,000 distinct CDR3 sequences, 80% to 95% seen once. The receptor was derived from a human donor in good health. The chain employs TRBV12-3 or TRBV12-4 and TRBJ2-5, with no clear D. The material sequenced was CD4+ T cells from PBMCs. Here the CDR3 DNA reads TGTGCCAGCAGCCTTAACCTCCCCTTGGGGCAAGAGACCCAGTACTTC. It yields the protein CASSLNLPLGQETQYF.